The source of this T cell receptor (beta chain) is a study of blood T cell repertoires in COVID-19. Study at large: The United States, Italy and Spain were the sources of the acute and convalescent COVID-19 samples. PBMCs, B-cell-depleted T cells, or T cells provided the cDNA or gDNA that made up the material.

Original methodology: Cell counts per sample came from amplifying reference gene primers. Measured with immunoSEQ multiplex PCR; TCRdb has only the in-frame clones, and not every one. That table furnishes V, J and clone size, whereas the DNA furnished D and trimming. Altogether approximately 180,000 clones are present, more than 75% being singletons, with the ten largest covering 4.4%. Looked up from germline, CDR1 is LNHDA and CDR2 is SQIVND (reference sequence). There are 14 residues in the CDR3. V dropped 2 bases and J dropped 11; count of bases not matched to a gene: 10. The rearrangement uses TRBV19 and TRBJ2-7; 9 bases fit TRBD2. The origin of this receptor is a human donor in a cohort sampled during active COVID-19. The sample was peripheral blood. Written as DNA, the CDR3 is TGTGCCAGTAGTATAAACGCGTTAGCGGGAGAGGAGTACTTC. This encodes CASSINALAGEEYF.